Following are 14 T cell receptor beta chains from one sample sequenced in a study of CD8+CD57+ T cells in acquired aplastic anemia. CD8+CD57+ cell expansion had been shown by flow cytometry in patients chosen for sequencing. TCR beta VDJ and CDR3 were profiled, and genomic DNA was the template. TCRdb analysed the reads with MiXCR anew, one entry per CDR3 protein. The sample records approximately 300,000 distinct CDR3 sequences, under 60% being singletons. The sequenced sample consisted of sorted CD4+, CD8+, or CD8+CD57+ T cells (not recorded which) from PBMCs. The receptors stem from a human donor with aplastic anemia.

This chain connects TRBV24-1 to TRBJ2-1; maybe TRBD1 (6 bases). The CDR3 extends over 16 amino acids. Trimming left V 2 bases short and J 6 bases short, with 16 bases between. Germline CDR1 and CDR2: KGHDR and SFDVKD. The CDR3: CATSDSRQGFFNEQFF. In DNA form, the CDR3 reads TGTGCCACCAGTGATTCGCGGCAGGGGTTTTTCAATGAGCAGTTCTTC.

The V gene is TRBV20-1, the J gene TRBJ2-5, with TRBD2 identical over 12 bases. CDR1 DFQATT and CDR2 SNEGSKA come from the germline V gene (reference sequence). The CDR3 is 21 amino acids. The V gene end was trimmed by 1 base and the J gene end by 1 base; junction bases not matched to a gene: 19. DNA for the CDR3: TGCAGTGCTAGAGGTAGCTCGGCTAGCGGGGGGGACCCCTACCCCCAAGAGACCCAGTACTTC. This codes for CSARGSSASGGDPYPQETQYF.

The genes are TRBV7-2 and TRBJ2-7; D is possibly TRBD2 (6 bases). Trimming pared 4 bases from V and 4 bases from J, leaving 14 bases between. Germline-derived CDR1 and CDR2 are SGHTA and FQGNSA. The CDR3 totals 14 residues. The CDR3 loop reads CASSSSGGGYEQYF. The CDR3 coding sequence is TGTGCCAGCAGCTCCTCCGGGGGAGGATACGAGCAGTACTTC.

In its sample, this clonotype was seen once. The chain employs TRBV25-1 and TRBJ2-7; the D gene is possibly TRBD2 (5 bases). Trimming took off 5 bases at V and 3 bases at J, with 17 bases between the two ends. Germline V gives CDR1 MGHDK, CDR2 SYGVNS. The CDR3 consists of 15 residues. CDR3 residues: CASSYSRGSNYEQYF. The CDR3 coding sequence is TGTGCCAGCAGTTACTCAAGAGGGAGTAACTACGAGCAGTACTTC.

In the case of this clonotype: A read error may produce the germline difference seen at one junction end. The V call is TRBV29-1, the J call TRBJ2-5; D is unclear. CDR3 size: 11 residues. The germline CDR1 and CDR2 sequences are SQVTM and ANQGSEA. The CDR3 reads CNVVWLATQYF. DNA for the CDR3: TGCAACGTTGTTTGGTTGGCGACCCAGTACTTC.

A remark on this clonotype: The germline gene is not matched at one end of the junction; a read error may be the cause. The chain uses TRBV10-3 and TRBJ1-2; no reliable D call. Germline V gene lookup returns CDR1 ENHRY and CDR2 SYGVKD. This CDR3 has 13 residues. The DNA for the CDR3 is TGTGCCAGCAGTTCAATACCTTGGGATGGTTACACCTTC. Protein: CASSSIPWDGYTF.

On this clonotype: Germline is not matched at one junction end, which may reflect a read error. The chain joins TRBV7-2 to TRBJ1-2, with D perhaps matching TRBD1 (6 bases). CDR1 is SGHTA, CDR2 FQGNSA, per germline. CDR3 size: 11 residues. The CDR3 reads CASGQSYGCTF. As DNA, the CDR3 is TGTGCCAGCGGACAGAGCTATGGCTGCACCTTC. Combining the CDR3 with reference TRBV7-2 and TRBJ1-2 gives the whole variable domain GAGVSQSPSNKVTEKGKDVELRCDPISGHTALYWYRQSLGQGLEFLIYFQGNSAPDKSGLPSDRFSAERTGGSVSTLTIQRTQQEDSAVYLCASGQSYGCTFGSGTRLTVV.

This clonotype was found a few times. The chain links TRBV7-9 to TRBJ2-7; D unresolved. Germline loops: CDR1 SEHNR, CDR2 FQNEAQ (reference sequence). Trimming removed 6 bases from V and 2 bases from J, with 11 bases in between. The CDR3 is made up of 13 amino acids. The CDR3: CASSSKGPYEQYF. DNA of the CDR3: TGTGCCAGCAGTTCGAAAGGGCCCTACGAGCAGTACTTC. Full variable domain (missing parts from reference TRBV7-9 and TRBJ2-7): DTGVSQNPRHKITKRGQNVTFRCDPISEHNRLYWYRQTLGQGPEFLTYFQNEAQLEKSRLLSDRFSAERPKGSFSTLEIQRTEQGDSAMYLCASSSKGPYEQYFGPGTRLTVT.

As regards this clonotype: A much larger clone lies one base from this, so it may be a read error. The chain links TRBV12-3 or TRBV12-4 to TRBJ2-3, with 7 bases that match TRBD2. The CDR3 is 13 residues long. The DNA of the CDR3 is TGTGCCGGCAGTTCGGATGGGGGGGGGACGCAGTATTTT. This translates into CAGSSDGGGTQYF.

This clonotype was found many times. The chain employs TRBV11-2 and TRBJ1-3, with D hard to call. Germline assignment: CDR1 SGHAT and CDR2 FQNNGV. The V gene lost 5 bases and the J gene lost 8 bases, with 25 bases spanning the gap. The length of the CDR3 is 17 residues. CDR3 DNA sequence: TGTGCCAGCAGCCCCACGTCGTCGGGCAGACCGCAGGACACCATATATTTT. Translation: CASSPTSSGRPQDTIYF.

This clonotype was found many times. V is TRBV9 and J is TRBJ2-3, with 7 bases fitting TRBD1. Unmatched junction bases numbered 5, after V lost 2 bases and J lost 2 bases. This CDR3 is built from 15 residues. Germline assignment: CDR1 SGDLS and CDR2 YYNGEE. As DNA, the CDR3 is TGTGCCAGCAGCGTCTCGACAGGGCACACAGATACGCAGTATTTT. It yields the protein CASSVSTGHTDTQYF.

The J gene is TRBJ1-3, the V gene TRBV10-1; D perhaps matches TRBD1 (5 bases). Germline V lookup: CDR1 WNHNN, CDR2 SYGVQD (reference sequence). There are 14 residues in the CDR3. CDR3 residues: CPGTRRYSGNTIYF. The CDR3, as DNA: TGCCCCGGGACCCGACGGTACTCTGGAAACACCATATATTTT.

The CDR3 region is CASRQTGISIYEQYF. The CDR3 nucleotides read TGTGCCAGCAGACAGACAGGGATTAGTATCTACGAGCAGTACTTC. This sequence joins TRBV5-6 and TRBJ2-7, with TRBD1 matching 7 bases. With 5 bases clipped from V and 3 bases from J, the junction kept 11 bases outside the gene matches. The germline V gene encodes CDR1 SGHDT and CDR2 YYEEEE. The CDR3 runs 15 residues.

This chain joins TRBV2 and TRBJ1-5, with D tentatively TRBD1 (5 bases). With 2 bases removed from V and 6 bases from J, the gap between germline ends came to 8 bases. The germline gives CDR1 SNHLY, CDR2 FYNNEI. The CDR3 spans 13 residues. This chain's CDR3 is CASSEQGGQPQHF. For the CDR3, the DNA is TGTGCCAGCAGTGAACAGGGAGGTCAGCCCCAGCATTTT.